The rows below give T cell receptor beta chains drawn from one sample of a study of OX40 agonist ivuxolimab in advanced cancers. Clones were sequenced by immunoSEQ multiplex PCR, and TCRdb holds only the in-frame ones, with some missing. The top ten clones hold roughly 1% of a sample with more than 100,000 clones, 93% of them seen once. Material: CD4+ or CD8+ T cells sorted from blood, obtained in a trial of the OX40 agonist ivuxolimab. These receptors were taken from an adult with an advanced solid tumor such as melanoma, head and neck, liver or kidney cancer. CDR3s include the opening cysteine and the closing phenylalanine or tryptophan. D genes are given only for firm matches. A clone size is listed for some rows: how often the clone was seen (once, few, many), or a class if it is expanded.

d_gene	abundance	v_gene	j_gene	CDR3aa	CDR3nt
TRBD2	.	TRBV5-4	TRBJ2-3	CASSAHPRGRLADTQYF	TGTGCCAGCAGCGCGCACCCCCGCGGGAGGTTGGCAGATACGCAGTATTTT
.	.	TRBV29-1	TRBJ2-2	CSVSRAVGDTGELFF	TGCAGCGTTTCACGAGCGGTTGGGGACACCGGGGAGCTGTTTTTT
.	.	TRBV7-9	TRBJ2-7	CASSPSVGAAYEQYF	TGTGCCAGCAGCCCAAGCGTGGGAGCGGCCTACGAGCAGTACTTC
TRBD1	once	TRBV28	TRBJ2-7	CASSYRDRLSEQYF	TGTGCCAGCAGCTACCGGGACAGACTCTCGGAGCAGTACTTC
TRBD2	.	TRBV5-8	TRBJ2-3	CASSPTTTSGGAGDTQYF	TGTGCCAGCAGCCCTACTACGACTAGCGGGGGGGCAGGAGATACGCAGTATTTT
.	.	TRBV5-1	TRBJ2-4	CASNYSRRGAKNIQYF	TGCGCCAGCAACTACTCCCGAAGGGGAGCCAAAAACATTCAGTACTTC
.	.	TRBV29-1	TRBJ2-3	CSVRPWLAPSTDTQYF	TGCAGCGTTCGCCCCTGGCTAGCACCTAGCACAGATACGCAGTATTTT
.	.	TRBV5-1	TRBJ2-2	CASSSEPPLTGELFF	TGCGCCAGCTCTTCGGAGCCCCCGTTAACCGGGGAGCTGTTTTTT
TRBD1	.	TRBV4-3	TRBJ1-5	CASSQEQGVSNQPQHF	TGCGCCAGCAGCCAAGAACAGGGGGTTAGCAATCAGCCCCAGCATTTT
.	.	TRBV5-4	TRBJ1-3	CASSSNRGYGNTIYF	TGTGCCAGCAGCTCGAACCGGGGCTACGGAAACACCATATATTTT
.	.	TRBV9	TRBJ1-1	CASEAGIGNTEAFF	TGTGCCAGCGAAGCAGGGATTGGAAACACTGAAGCTTTCTTT
TRBD1	.	TRBV29-1	TRBJ2-7	CSAGSGQGSREQYF	TGCAGCGCGGGATCGGGACAGGGAAGTAGGGAGCAGTACTTC
.	.	TRBV9	TRBJ1-4	CASSVAPQGGEKLFF	TGTGCCAGCAGCGTAGCCCCCCAGGGCGGTGAAAAACTGTTTTTT
.	.	TRBV9	TRBJ2-3	CASSVEATDTQYF	TGTGCCAGCAGCGTAGAGGCTACAGATACGCAGTATTTT
.	.	TRBV11-2	TRBJ1-3	CASSLEPAGNTIYF	TGTGCCAGCAGCTTAGAACCAGCTGGAAACACCATATATTTT
.	.	TRBV9	TRBJ1-3	CASSVPDSGNTIYF	TGTGCCAGCAGCGTTCCCGACTCTGGAAACACCATATATTTT
.	.	TRBV9	TRBJ2-1	CASSVGSIEESSYNEQFF	TGTGCCAGCAGCGTTGGATCTATCGAAGAAAGCTCCTACAATGAGCAGTTCTTC
.	.	TRBV11-3	TRBJ2-3	CASSLRQGTDTQYF	TGTGCCAGCAGCTTAAGGCAGGGGACAGATACGCAGTATTTT
.	.	TRBV2	TRBJ1-5	CVPGYQPQHF	TGTGTTCCAGGGTACCAGCCCCAGCATTTT
.	.	TRBV6-5	TRBJ2-2	CASSYGRVWTTGELFF	TGTGCCAGCAGTTACGGACGGGTATGGACCACCGGGGAGCTGTTTTTT
.	.	TRBV7-3	TRBJ1-1	CASSLRQAWGTEAFF	TGTGCCAGCAGCCTCCGACAGGCGTGGGGCACTGAAGCTTTCTTT